This entry features one T cell receptor (beta chain) sequence. The antigen is unknown. This entry belongs to a study of blood T cells in healthy people across ages. Study conclusions and caveats: Both higher diversity and more naive CD4+ cells marked long-lived donors when set against aged donors.

V dropped 7 bases and J dropped 8 bases, with 13 bases sitting between them. The CDR3 loop spans 12 amino acids. The germline V gene has CDR1 MNHEY and CDR2 SVGAGI. The authors ran a second PCR of about 7 to 11 cycles using a sample-barcoded 5' primer and a J-beta primer mix. TCRdb reanalysed the 5' RACE reads using MiXCR and keeps one entry per CDR3 protein. The sample has over a million distinct CDR3 sequences, 35% to 45% seen once. The chain recombines TRBV6-5 with TRBJ2-3; D possibly corresponds to TRBD2 (5 bases). The sequenced sample consisted of blood. This clonotype was obtained from a woman younger than 35 in good health. The CDR3 DNA reads TGTGCCAGCACTACGGGATGGGGTACGCAGTATTTT. Its protein product is CASTTGWGTQYF.